This TCR beta chain came from a study of blood T cell repertoires in COVID-19. Study overall: There were acute and convalescent COVID-19 samples, and they came from the United States, Italy and Spain. Nucleic acid was either cDNA or gDNA, and it came from T cells, B-cell-depleted T cells, or PBMCs.

Original analysis: Using reference gene primer amplification, nucleated cell counts were estimated. Clones were read by immunoSEQ multiplex PCR, and TCRdb kept only the in-frame ones, dropping some. That table supplies the V and J calls and clone size; D and trimming were determined from the DNA. In the table there are more than 200,000 clones, 75% to 90% of which are singletons. CDR3 length equals 13 residues. Germline V gives CDR1 MNHNY, CDR2 SVGAGI (reference sequence). Trimming took 6 bases from V and 9 from J, leaving 17 bases between them. This chain joins TRBV6-6 and TRBJ1-2; D is perhaps TRBD1 (5 bases). The TCR comes from a middle-aged man with acute or convalescent COVID-19. Sequenced sample: peripheral blood. The CDR3 here is CASSPLQARSYTF. For the CDR3, the DNA is TGTGCCAGCAGCCCTTTACAGGCGAGAAGCTACACCTTC.